Listed below are T cell receptor beta chains from one sample, sequenced in a study of T-cell reconstitution after alpha-beta-depleted transplantation in children. Via MiXCR, TCRdb re-called the PCR reads, giving one row per CDR3 protein. The sample comprises around 420,000 distinct CDR3 sequences, under 20% of which are singletons, and 29% rests with the top ten. This material consisted of PBMCs, mostly from graft donor cells, taken 360 days after TCRalphabeta/CD19-depleted stem cell transplant. The receptor source for this set is a boy under three years old who had a stem cell transplant for Wiskott-Aldrich syndrome, so the T cells may come from the graft donor. Both conserved end residues are part of each CDR3. Only some rows state a clone size, as once, few, many or a class for expanded clones.

clone size | J gene | V gene | CDR3 protein
- | TRBJ2-1 | TRBV11-2 | CASSLGGAPLYNEQFF
many | TRBJ2-2 | TRBV6-1 | CASRDRGRNTGELFF
few | TRBJ2-7 | TRBV12-3/TRBV12-4 | CASRYRQAHCSYEQYF
- | TRBJ1-1 | TRBV4-1 | CASSQVLGLAEAFF
few | TRBJ2-5 | TRBV7-9 | CASTARLAGGETQYF
- | TRBJ2-3 | TRBV5-1 | CASSLERAKTWTDTQYF
once | TRBJ2-1 | TRBV15 | CATAGSPFSYNEQFF
- | TRBJ2-2 | TRBV7-6 | CASSLTGTGTGELFF
- | TRBJ2-1 | TRBV5-1 | CASSSGGPENEQFF
- | TRBJ2-1 | TRBV5-5 | CASSPRFAGEFF
- | TRBJ2-3 | TRBV7-2 | CASSFSGTGTDTQYF
- | TRBJ2-7 | TRBV30 | CAWTFSGGEQYF
few | TRBJ2-5 | TRBV7-2 | CASSLDGTSRRTQYF
- | TRBJ2-3 | TRBV14 | CASSPNREPADTQYF
few | TRBJ2-2 | TRBV21-1 | CASSRDKPLIVNTGELFF
few | TRBJ1-3 | TRBV20-1 | CSARDRVSGNTIYF
- | TRBJ2-1 | TRBV6-5 | CASSYGGKWSYNEQFF
- | TRBJ2-6 | TRBV28 | CASSFGAPRSGANVLTF
few | TRBJ2-7 | TRBV29-1 | CSCCGGPGAREQYF
- | TRBJ2-1 | TRBV3-1 | CASSHAGGAAHNEQFF
- | TRBJ2-7 | TRBV10-2 | CASRSRTGGPEAYEQYF
few | TRBJ2-7 | TRBV24-1 | CATSVGPSYEQYF
few | TRBJ2-1 | TRBV5-1 | CASSLAFGTYSNNEQFF
few | TRBJ2-1 | TRBV13 | CASSPSGGFYEQFF
- | TRBJ2-1 | TRBV20-1 | CSARVRGSYNEQFF
- | TRBJ2-5 | TRBV5-4 | CASSLKIPAGQAPRQETQYF
- | TRBJ2-7 | TRBV7-2 | CASSFDGGTYEQYF
few | TRBJ2-3 | TRBV21-1 | CASSNGGAGRGTDTQYF
- | TRBJ2-1 | TRBV4-1 | CASSQAITRGRNNEQFF
- | TRBJ2-1 | TRBV7-2 | CASRLAGTSGRDEQFF
few | TRBJ1-5 | TRBV21-1 | CASSYIRGGYAQPQHF
- | TRBJ2-2 | TRBV10-3 | CAISDRRANTGELFF
few | TRBJ2-1 | TRBV7-9 | CASSLTSGHYNEQFF
- | TRBJ2-2 | TRBV19 | CASSIPSISSGGLTGELFF
few | TRBJ1-1 | TRBV6-6 | CASGRNTEAFF
- | TRBJ2-5 | TRBV12-3/TRBV12-4 | CASSLRGQQETQYF
few | TRBJ2-7 | TRBV12-3/TRBV12-4 | CASSLQVGTQFDYEQYF
few | TRBJ2-5 | TRBV5-4 | CASSSVLASQTQYF
- | TRBJ2-7 | TRBV13 | CASSAPGRGKEQYF
few | TRBJ2-3 | TRBV11-2 | CASSLVVDTPTDTQYF
few | TRBJ2-3 | TRBV20-1 | CSARGPGQGPTQYF
few | TRBJ2-1 | TRBV6-1 | CASSDRWLLGNNEQFF
- | TRBJ2-7 | TRBV5-1 | CASSLNGVRTSVVSYEQYF
- | TRBJ2-2 | TRBV5-1 | CASSLRTGPTGELFF
few | TRBJ2-3 | TRBV6-5 | CASSYLGLNTDTQYF
- | TRBJ2-2 | TRBV7-2 | CASSLRGHSTGGGELFF
- | TRBJ2-1 | TRBV27 | CASSSGPRSNEQFF
- | TRBJ1-5 | TRBV6-1 | CASSEQKNQPQHF
few | TRBJ1-3 | TRBV12-3/TRBV12-4 | CASRGQVYGNTIYF
few | TRBJ2-7 | TRBV7-2 | CASSIDRDRGQYF
few | TRBJ2-3 | TRBV11-1 | CASSLALRSTGGTDTQYF
few | TRBJ2-7 | TRBV10-3 | CAIKTDYEQYF
- | TRBJ2-7 | TRBV12-3/TRBV12-4 | CASSSSSLPYEQYF